This T cell receptor beta chain came from a study of vaccination effects on CD4 cells after COVID-19. Viral peptide pool expansion of antigen-specific CD4+ T cells preceded sequencing in the ViraFEST assay. Following an approximately eleven-day culture, CD4+ T cells were purified. The person had a PCR-confirmed SARS-CoV-2 infection during March to December 2020. Per germline, CDR1 SGDLS and CDR2 YYNGEE. With V trimmed by 0 bases and J by 5 bases, 6 bases remained unmatched. CDR3 length equals 16 residues. Here immunoSEQ multiplex PCR was the method, and the copy in TCRdb shows in-frame clones only, minus some. The data contain approximately 19,000 clones, less than 85% of them singletons. With respect to this clone: Its antigen remains unknown.

The specimen was CD4+ T cells from PBMCs cultured with a peptide pool, collected before COVID-19 vaccination. This TCR was recovered from a human donor who had a prior SARS-CoV-2 infection. V usage is TRBV9 and J usage is TRBJ2-3, with 10 bases that match TRBD2. CDR3 coding DNA: TGTGCCAGCAGCGTAGCTTGGCTAGCGGGAGAAGATACGCAGTATTTT. It encodes CASSVAWLAGEDTQYF.